This TCR beta chain was obtained from a study of T cell repertoires in cytomegalovirus infection. With regard to this clonotype: Its antigen is still unknown.

TCRdb processed the reads anew with MiXCR; each CDR3 protein has one entry. The sample lists approximately 76,000 distinct CDR3 sequences; approximately 42% were seen once. The sequence was collected from a human donor in good health (CMV status not recorded). Some clones in this sample may be carry-over from other donors' samples. This specimen consisted of CD8+ T cells from cultured PBMCs, obtained from culture after CMV antigen stimulation.

CDR3 DNA sequence: TGTGCCAGCAGTTCCCGGACAGGGTTGCACTCCTATAATTCACCCCTCCACTTT. Translated: CASSSRTGLHSYNSPLHF. The genes are TRBV25-1 and TRBJ1-6; 8 nucleotides agree with TRBD1. CDR1 is MGHDK, CDR2 SYGVNS, per germline. Trimming cost V 5 bases and J 0 bases; bases outside gene matches: 9. The CDR3 covers 18 residues.